Shown below are 12 T cell receptor beta chains from a single sample sequenced in a study of shared clonotypes between healthy human individuals. The method was immunoSEQ multiplex PCR; TCRdb's version includes in-frame clones alone and lacks a portion of them. The table records 2 million to 2.5 million clones, 85% to 95% of them present only once. The specimen sequenced was naive CD4+ T cells from PBMCs. Stated subset: CD45RA+ positively selected. The receptors shown here come from a man aged 18 to 35 in good health. Some clones in this sample may be carry-over from other donors' samples.

The chain joins TRBV27 to TRBJ2-7, with TRBD1 as a possible D gene (6 bases). The length of the CDR3 is 16 residues. V was pared by 7 bases and J by 6 bases, with 25 bases between. Germline-derived CDR1 and CDR2 are MNHEY and SMNVEV (reference sequence). The CDR3 reads CASTPLDRSLGSEQYF. The CDR3 bases are TGTGCCAGCACCCCCCTAGACAGGTCCCTTGGGAGCGAGCAGTACTTC.

CDR3 region: CASSPKEPGQGAYETQYF. CDR3 DNA: TGTGCCAGCAGCCCGAAAGAACCGGGACAGGGGGCCTATGAGACCCAGTACTTC. This chain links TRBV7-3 with TRBJ2-5; TRBD1 aligns across 12 bases. The CDR3 consists of 18 residues. V lost 5 bases and J lost 5; bases outside the gene matches: 15. CDR1 and CDR2 from the germline V gene are SGHTA and FQGTGA.

A remark on this clone: The sample contains more than one DNA sequence encoding this CDR3. The V gene is TRBV7-2, the J gene TRBJ1-2; TRBD1 agrees at 8 bases. V lost 4 bases to trimming and J lost 5 bases; unmatched junction nucleotides: 9. The CDR3 sequence is 15 residues long. Germline V gene lookup returns CDR1 SGHTA and CDR2 FQGNSA. The CDR3 DNA reads as TGTGCCAGCAGCTCCAATCCGGGACAGGCTTATGGCTACACCTTC. This translates into CASSSNPGQAYGYTF.

The V and J genes are TRBV4-1 and TRBJ2-2; the match to TRBD2 covers 9 bases. The germline CDR1 and CDR2 sequences are MGHRA and YSYEKL. The CDR3 consists of 18 residues. V shed 0 bases, J shed 3 bases, and the junction held 8 bases outside the gene matches. The CDR3 nucleotides are TGCGCCAGCAGCCAAGATCGACTAGCGGAGCGGGACACCGGGGAGCTGTTTTTT. Its translation: CASSQDRLAERDTGELFF.

This chain joins TRBV4-3 and TRBJ2-3; D tentatively fits TRBD1 or TRBD2 (5 bases each). V lost 3 bases to trimming and J lost 2 bases, with 15 bases between them. CDR1 and CDR2 from the germline V gene are LGHNA and YSLEER. The length of the CDR3 is 16 residues. Written as DNA, the CDR3 is TGCGCCAGCAGCCAGGGGGTGGTACGATTCACAGATACGCAGTATTTT. This encodes CASSQGVVRFTDTQYF.

The chain uses TRBV30 and TRBJ2-7; possible D gene TRBD2, 5 bases. Per the germline V gene, CDR1 is GTSNPN and CDR2 is SVGIG (reference sequence). The CDR3 is made up of 15 amino acids. V was clipped by 0 bases and J by 4 bases, with 16 bases between them. Written as DNA, the CDR3 is TGTGCCTGGAGTGTACGGTCGAGGGTACCGTACGAGCAGTACTTC. This sequence encodes CAWSVRSRVPYEQYF.

Note on this clone: At one boundary the junction diverges from the germline segment, which might be a read error. The chain links TRBV19 to TRBJ2-7; possibly TRBD1 for D (7 bases). Germline values: CDR1 LNHDA, CDR2 SQIVND (reference sequence). The CDR3 is 14 residues long. In nucleotides, the CDR3 is TGTGCCAGTAGTATCGGAGGGGGCTCCCAGCTCCTTGACTTC. It translates to CASSIGGGSQLLDF. Full variable domain (remainder filled in from reference TRBV19 and TRBJ2-7): DGGITQSPKYLFRKEGQNVTLSCEQNLNHDAMYWYRQDPGQGLRLIYYSQIVNDFQKGDIAEGYSVSREKKESFPLTVTSAQKNPTAFYLCASSIGGGSQLLDFGPGTRLTVT.

V and J are TRBV29-1 and TRBJ2-4; D not resolved. V gave up 4 bases and J gave up 0 bases, with 7 bases separating them. The CDR3 consists of 13 residues. CDR1 and CDR2 (germline): SQVTM, ANQGSEA. CDR3 bases: TGCAGCGTTGCTAGTATAGCCAAAAACATTCAGTACTTC. It encodes CSVASIAKNIQYF. The variable domain in full, with the rest retrieved from reference TRBV29-1 and TRBJ2-4, is SAVISQKPSRDICQRGTSLTIQCQVDSQVTMMFWYRQQPGQSLTLIATANQGSEATYESGFVIDKFPISRPNLTFSTLTVSNMSPEDSSIYLCSVASIAKNIQYFGAGTRLSVL.

The genes are TRBV2 and TRBJ2-5, with 10 bases fitting TRBD2. The CDR3 is made up of 16 amino acids. From germline, CDR1 is SNHLY and CDR2 FYNNEI. The trim removed 5 bases at V and 3 bases at J, leaving 9 bases unmatched. The CDR3 reads CASSYLRSGREETQYF. The CDR3 DNA reads as TGTGCCAGCAGTTACCTTAGAAGCGGGAGGGAAGAGACCCAGTACTTC.

The rearrangement links TRBV10-3 to TRBJ1-2, with 9 bases aligning to TRBD1. The CDR3 is 14 amino acids. Germline CDR1 ENHRY, CDR2 SYGVKD. Germline trimming cut 6 bases from V and 3 bases from J; bases unmatched to any gene: 5. CDR3 protein: CAISERQGDYGYTF. The CDR3 DNA follows: TGTGCCATCAGCGAGCGACAGGGGGACTATGGCTACACCTTC.

This chain joins TRBV28 and TRBJ2-7, with D possibly being TRBD2 (6 bases). Germline V CDR1 and CDR2: MDHEN, SYDVKM. Between the trimmed V and J ends, which lost 7 bases and 3 bases, there was a span of 16 bases. The CDR3 runs to 14 residues. The CDR3 DNA is TGTGCCAGCACCCCAACTGGAGGGATCTACGAGCAGTACTTC. Its protein is CASTPTGGIYEQYF. The entire variable domain, with the rest obtained from reference TRBV28 and TRBJ2-7, is as follows: DVKVTQSSRYLVKRTGEKVFLECVQDMDHENMFWYRQDPGLGLRLIYFSYDVKMKEKGDIPEGYSVSREKKERFSLILESASTNQTSMYLCASTPTGGIYEQYFGPGTRLTVT.

CDR3 residues: CASSLAYSGENTEAFF. CDR3 sequence (DNA): TGTGCCAGCAGCTTAGCATATTCAGGCGAGAACACTGAAGCTTTCTTT. The V and J genes are TRBV11-2 and TRBJ1-1; no firm D call. The ends were cut back, 1 base at V and 1 base at J, with 13 bases in the middle. The CDR3 has 16 amino acids. The V gene's germline CDR1 is SGHAT and CDR2 FQNNGV.